These 19 T cell receptor beta chains share one sample of origin, sequenced in a study of blood T cell repertoires in COVID-19. Sequencing was performed with immunoSEQ multiplex PCR; in TCRdb, only in-frame clones are kept and a portion is missing. The sample holds 200,000 to 250,000 clones, approximately 86% seen once. The sequenced sample was peripheral blood. These receptors were collected from a woman between 70 and 85 years old with active or convalescent COVID-19.

This clone was counted a few times. This chain links TRBV6-5 with TRBJ1-4; D gene unclear. The CDR3 length is 14 residues. CDR1 is MNHEY and CDR2 is SVGAGI in the germline V gene. V was shortened by 6 bases and J by 0 bases, with 8 bases between the two germline ends. CDR3 DNA: TGTGCCAGCAGGGGAGATACAACTAATGAAAAACTGTTTTTT. Protein sequence: CASRGDTTNEKLFF.

The count of this clone is one. J is TRBJ1-5 and V is TRBV6-6, with D hard to call. CDR3 size: 13 residues. Trimming pared 2 bases from V and 3 bases from J, leaving 5 bases between. Per germline, CDR1 MNHNY and CDR2 SVGAGI (reference sequence). The CDR3 sequence is CASSYQDNQPQHF. CDR3 DNA sequence: TGTGCCAGCAGTTACCAGGACAATCAGCCCCAGCATTTT.

This chain links TRBV5-6 with TRBJ2-2; TRBD1 matches at 9 bases. Germline V gene lookup returns CDR1 SGHDT and CDR2 YYEEEE. The CDR3 extends over 14 amino acids. Trimming took 2 bases from V and 6 from J; bases not matched to a gene: 2. The CDR3 is CASSFGTGSGELFF. The CDR3 nucleotides are TGTGCCAGCAGCTTCGGGACAGGGTCCGGGGAGCTGTTTTTT.

This chain joins TRBV11-2 and TRBJ1-5; 7 bases line up with TRBD1. Germline V gene sequence: CDR1 SGHAT, CDR2 FQNNGV. J was trimmed by 5 bases and V by 4 bases; bases with no gene match: 5. CDR3 length: 14 amino acids. This CDR3 is CASSSDRADQPQHF. DNA for the CDR3: TGTGCCAGCAGCTCAGACAGGGCTGATCAGCCCCAGCATTTT.

Regarding this clone: The sample carries other DNA sequences with the same CDR3. The chain uses TRBV19 and TRBJ1-3; D call uncertain. V lost 1 base, J lost 0 bases, and 7 bases lay in between. The length of the CDR3 is 15 residues. Germline lookup yields CDR1 LNHDA and CDR2 SQIVND (reference sequence). The CDR3: CASSIGGTSGNTIYF. The CDR3 nucleotides are TGTGCCAGTAGTATAGGAGGCACCTCTGGAAACACCATATATTTT.

The J gene is TRBJ1-2, the V gene TRBV4-3; TRBD1 matches 7 bases. V gave up 4 bases and J gave up 8 bases; unmatched junction bases: 10. The CDR3 runs to 14 residues. Germline V gene sequence: CDR1 LGHNA, CDR2 YSLEER. The CDR3 sequence is CASSPTRTGEGYTF. CDR3 in DNA: TGCGCCAGCAGCCCGACGAGGACAGGAGAGGGCTACACCTTC.

The CDR3 sequence is CASSLADRLFSQPQHF. In nucleotides, the CDR3 is TGTGCCAGCAGCTTGGCCGACAGGTTATTTAGTCAGCCCCAGCATTTT. The chain is built from TRBV5-6 and TRBJ1-5; maybe TRBD1 (6 bases). Trimming removed 0 bases at V and 6 bases at J, with 16 bases between. Germline V gene data show CDR1 as SGHDT and CDR2 as YYEEEE. This CDR3 region has 16 residues.

The chain links TRBV7-2 to TRBJ2-1; 8 bases agree with TRBD2. V was pared by 5 bases and J by 7 bases, with 10 bases of the junction left unmatched. Germline CDR1 and CDR2: SGHTA and FQGNSA. The CDR3 sequence is 15 residues long. The CDR3 nucleotides are TGTGCCAGCAGCGAACCGGGACTAGGGGGTAATGAGCAGTTCTTC. Protein sequence: CASSEPGLGGNEQFF.

The chain recombines TRBV27 with TRBJ1-5, with a possible D match to TRBD1 (5 bases). Per germline, CDR1 MNHEY and CDR2 SMNVEV (reference sequence). Trimming removed 0 bases at V and 5 bases at J, with 11 bases between. The CDR3 sequence is 15 residues long. The DNA of the CDR3 is TGTGCCAGCAGTTTATCGTTAGGGACTCATCAGCCCCAGCATTTT. Amino acids: CASSLSLGTHQPQHF.

The rearrangement links TRBV6-5 to TRBJ2-7; D perhaps matches TRBD1 (7 bases). V was trimmed by 7 bases and J by 5 bases, leaving 18 bases between them. The CDR3 spans 14 residues. Germline values: CDR1 MNHEY, CDR2 SVGAGI. The CDR3 region is CASKKTGRSDEQYF. In DNA form, the CDR3 reads TGTGCCAGCAAGAAGACAGGGAGGTCTGACGAGCAGTACTTC.

The chain couples TRBV7-3 to TRBJ2-1; 9 bases are a match to TRBD1. V gave up 5 bases and J gave up 3 bases; unmatched junction bases: 5. The CDR3 has 15 amino acids. Germline V gives CDR1 SGHTA, CDR2 FQGTGA. CDR3 sequence (DNA): TGTGCCAGCAGCGGTGGACAGGGGAACTACAATGAGCAGTTCTTC. Translation gives CASSGGQGNYNEQFF.

V usage is TRBV6-1 and J usage is TRBJ2-7, with 8 bases aligning to TRBD1. CDR1 is MNHNS and CDR2 is SASEGT in the germline V gene. The CDR3 consists of 16 residues. V gave up 4 bases and J gave up 0 bases; unmatched junction bases: 8. DNA for the CDR3: TGTGCCAGCAGTGGCTATCAGGGGGCCAGCTCCTACGAGCAGTACTTC. Its translation: CASSGYQGASSYEQYF.

This chain joins TRBV18 and TRBJ2-3; no firm D call. Germline V gene sequence: CDR1 KGHSH, CDR2 LQKENI. The CDR3 sequence is 15 residues long. V shed 2 bases and J shed 1 base, with 10 bases lying between them. The CDR3: CASSPEITGTDTQYF. In DNA form, the CDR3 reads TGTGCCAGCTCACCAGAGATTACAGGCACAGATACGCAGTATTTT.

The chain carries TRBV6-2 or TRBV6-3 and TRBJ2-3; 8 bases line up with TRBD2. This CDR3 contains 14 residues. V lost 2 bases, J lost 8 bases, and 6 bases stayed unmatched. Germline CDR1 is MNHEY and CDR2 is SVGEGT. Here the CDR3 reads CASSYQRGKSTQYF. The CDR3 DNA follows: TGTGCCAGCAGTTACCAGCGGGGGAAGTCTACGCAGTATTTT.

V gene TRBV29-1 combines with J gene TRBJ1-4; a weak D match, TRBD1 (5 bases). Germline assignment: CDR1 SQVTM and CDR2 ANQGSEA. The CDR3 sequence is 14 residues long. Trimming removed 5 bases from V and 8 bases from J, with 18 bases in between. CDR3 in amino acids: CSVTWTRGWEKLFF. The CDR3 DNA is TGCAGCGTTACCTGGACACGAGGTTGGGAAAAACTGTTTTTT. Variable domain in full (rest from reference TRBV29-1 and TRBJ1-4): SAVISQKPSRDICQRGTSLTIQCQVDSQVTMMFWYRQQPGQSLTLIATANQGSEATYESGFVIDKFPISRPNLTFSTLTVSNMSPEDSSIYLCSVTWTRGWEKLFFGSGTQLSVL.

This clone occurred once. The rearrangement joins TRBV7-8 to TRBJ1-2; 8 bases are a match to TRBD1. CDR1 and CDR2 (germline): SGHVS, FQNEAQ. Germline trimming cut 2 bases from V and 4 bases from J; bases unmatched to any gene: 12. CDR3 length: 17 residues. The CDR3 DNA follows: TGTGCCAGCAGCTTACAAGCCGGGACAGGTGAACGCTATGGCTACACCTTC. This encodes CASSLQAGTGERYGYTF.

The gene calls are TRBV5-1 and TRBJ2-7, with 9 bases lining up with TRBD1. The CDR3 sequence is 15 residues long. The J segment lost 3 bases and the V segment lost 0 bases, leaving 4 bases of the junction unmatched. Germline values: CDR1 SGHRS, CDR2 YFSETQ. The CDR3 sequence is CASSLATGGFYEQYF. The CDR3 DNA is TGCGCCAGCAGCTTGGCGACAGGGGGATTCTACGAGCAGTACTTC.

V is TRBV5-1 and J is TRBJ1-2; TRBD1 might be the D (6 bases). Germline CDR1 is SGHRS and CDR2 is YFSETQ. V was trimmed by 3 bases and J by 7 bases, leaving 19 bases between them. This CDR3 is built from 15 residues. The CDR3 sequence: CASSSMTGEQFGYTF. The CDR3 nucleotides are TGCGCCAGCAGCTCTATGACAGGAGAGCAGTTTGGCTACACCTTC.

V is TRBV12-3 or TRBV12-4 and J is TRBJ2-1; D may be TRBD1 (6 bases). This CDR3 region has 12 residues. Trimming stripped 7 bases from V and 8 bases from J, with 12 bases between. The CDR3 sequence is CASTRQGHEQFF. CDR3 coding DNA: TGTGCCAGCACCCGGCAGGGGCATGAGCAGTTCTTC.